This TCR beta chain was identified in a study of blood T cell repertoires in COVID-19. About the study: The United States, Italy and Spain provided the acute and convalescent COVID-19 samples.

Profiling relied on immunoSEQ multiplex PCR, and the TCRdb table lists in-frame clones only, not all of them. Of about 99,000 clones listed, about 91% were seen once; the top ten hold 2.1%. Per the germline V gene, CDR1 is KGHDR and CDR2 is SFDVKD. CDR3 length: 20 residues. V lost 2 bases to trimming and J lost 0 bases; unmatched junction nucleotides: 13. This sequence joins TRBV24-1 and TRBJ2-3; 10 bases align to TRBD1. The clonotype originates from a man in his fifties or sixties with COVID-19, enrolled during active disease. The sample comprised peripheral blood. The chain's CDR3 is CATSDYRTGGMGGSTDTQYF. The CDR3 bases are TGTGCCACCAGTGATTACCGGACAGGGGGTATGGGGGGCAGCACAGATACGCAGTATTTT.